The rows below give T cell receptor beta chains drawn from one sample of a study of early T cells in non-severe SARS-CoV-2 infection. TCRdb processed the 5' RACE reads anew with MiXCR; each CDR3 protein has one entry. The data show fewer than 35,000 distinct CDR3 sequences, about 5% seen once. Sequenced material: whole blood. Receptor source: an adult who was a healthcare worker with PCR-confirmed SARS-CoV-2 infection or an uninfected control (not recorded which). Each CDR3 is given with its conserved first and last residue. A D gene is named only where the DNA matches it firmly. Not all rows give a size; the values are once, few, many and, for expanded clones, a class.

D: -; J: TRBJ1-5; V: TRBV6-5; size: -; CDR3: CASSYPEQYQPQHF; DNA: TGTGCCAGCAGTTACCCGGAACAGTATCAGCCCCAGCATTTT
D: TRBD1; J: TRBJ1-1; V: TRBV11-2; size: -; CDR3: CASSVTGENTEAFF; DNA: TGTGCCAGCAGCGTTACAGGGGAGAACACTGAAGCTTTCTTT
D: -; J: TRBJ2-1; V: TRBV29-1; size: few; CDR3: CSVAALGDEQFF; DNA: TGCAGCGTTGCAGCCCTGGGGGATGAGCAGTTCTTC
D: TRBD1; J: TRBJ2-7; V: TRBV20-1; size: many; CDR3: CSARRGTALSYEQYF; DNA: TGCAGTGCTAGAAGAGGGACAGCCCTTTCCTACGAGCAGTACTTC
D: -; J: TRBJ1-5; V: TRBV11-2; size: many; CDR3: CASSLEGSSNQPQHF; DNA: TGTGCCAGCAGCTTAGAAGGGTCTAGCAATCAGCCCCAGCATTTT
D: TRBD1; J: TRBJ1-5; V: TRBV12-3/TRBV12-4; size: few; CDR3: CASRPGQGAQPQHF; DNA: TGTGCCAGCAGACCGGGACAGGGGGCTCAGCCCCAGCATTTT
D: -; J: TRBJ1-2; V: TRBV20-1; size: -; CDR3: CSARDLRFNYGYTF; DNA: TGCAGTGCTAGAGATCTACGGTTTAACTATGGCTACACCTTC
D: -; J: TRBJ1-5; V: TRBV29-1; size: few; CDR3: CSVATGFTQPQHF; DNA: TGCAGCGTTGCTACAGGATTTACTCAGCCCCAGCATTTT
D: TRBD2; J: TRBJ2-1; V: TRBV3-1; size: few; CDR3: CASSPSGADNEQFF; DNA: TGTGCCAGCAGCCCTAGCGGGGCCGACAATGAGCAGTTCTTC
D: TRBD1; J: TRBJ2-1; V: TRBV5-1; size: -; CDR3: CASSLEPGDRSYNEQFF; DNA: TGCGCCAGCAGCTTGGAACCCGGGGACAGGTCCTACAATGAGCAGTTCTTC
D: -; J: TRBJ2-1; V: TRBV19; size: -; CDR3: CASSILAVSSYNEQFF; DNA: TGTGCCAGTAGTATTCTGGCGGTGAGCTCCTACAATGAGCAGTTCTTC
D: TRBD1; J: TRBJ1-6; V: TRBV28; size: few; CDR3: CASSLGTGSNSPLHF; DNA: TGTGCCAGCAGTTTAGGGACAGGATCTAATTCACCCCTCCACTTT
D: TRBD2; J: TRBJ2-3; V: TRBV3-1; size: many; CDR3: CASSPLSGVTDTQYF; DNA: TGTGCCAGCAGCCCACTTAGCGGGGTCACAGATACGCAGTATTTT
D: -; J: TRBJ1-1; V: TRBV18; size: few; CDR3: CASSPPRHNTEAFF; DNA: TGTGCCAGCTCACCACCTCGACATAACACTGAAGCTTTCTTT
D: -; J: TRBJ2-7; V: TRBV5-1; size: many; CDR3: CASPLRVSHEQYF; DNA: TGCGCCAGCCCCCTCAGGGTTAGCCACGAGCAGTACTTC
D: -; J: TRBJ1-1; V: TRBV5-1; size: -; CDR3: CASSLRVPMNTEAFF; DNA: TGCGCCAGCAGCTTGAGGGTACCCATGAACACTGAAGCTTTCTTT
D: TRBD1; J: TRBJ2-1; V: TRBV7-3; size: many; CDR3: CASSDDRGTYNEQFF; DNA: TGTGCCAGCAGTGACGACAGGGGCACCTACAATGAGCAGTTCTTC
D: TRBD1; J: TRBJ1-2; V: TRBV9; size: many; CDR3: CASSVLGQGNGGYTF; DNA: TGTGCCAGCAGCGTACTTGGACAGGGAAACGGCGGCTACACCTTC
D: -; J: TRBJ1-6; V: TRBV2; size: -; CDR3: CASRTTASSYNSPLHF; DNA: TGTGCCAGCAGGACGACAGCGAGCTCCTATAATTCACCCCTCCACTTT
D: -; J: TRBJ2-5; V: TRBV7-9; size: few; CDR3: CASSFKETQYF; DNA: TGTGCCAGCAGCTTTAAAGAGACCCAGTACTTC
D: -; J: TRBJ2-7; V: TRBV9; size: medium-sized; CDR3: CASSGGRGEQYF; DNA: TGTGCCAGCAGCGGGGGCCGGGGCGAGCAGTACTTC
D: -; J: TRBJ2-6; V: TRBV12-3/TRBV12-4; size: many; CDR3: CASSFGSGANVLTF; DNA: TGTGCCAGCAGTTTTGGGTCTGGGGCCAACGTCCTGACTTTC
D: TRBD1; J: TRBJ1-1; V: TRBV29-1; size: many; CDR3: CSVSKGAGMNTEAFF; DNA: TGCAGCGTTTCGAAGGGGGCGGGGATGAACACTGAAGCTTTCTTT
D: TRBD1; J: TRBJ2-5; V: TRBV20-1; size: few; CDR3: CSASPWDRVQETQYF; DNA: TGCAGTGCTAGCCCCTGGGACAGGGTCCAAGAGACCCAGTACTTC